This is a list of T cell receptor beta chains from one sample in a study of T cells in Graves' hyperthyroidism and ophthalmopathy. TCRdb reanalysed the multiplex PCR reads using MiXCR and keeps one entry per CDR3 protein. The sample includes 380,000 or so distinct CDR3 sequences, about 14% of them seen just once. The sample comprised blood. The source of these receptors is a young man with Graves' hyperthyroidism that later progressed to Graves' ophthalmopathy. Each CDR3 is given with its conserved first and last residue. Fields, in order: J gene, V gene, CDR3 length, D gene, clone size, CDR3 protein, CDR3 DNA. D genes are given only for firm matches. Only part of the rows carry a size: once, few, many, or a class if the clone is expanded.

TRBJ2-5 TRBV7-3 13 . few CASSLNRDATQYF TGTGCCAGCAGCTTAAACAGGGATGCGACCCAGTACTTC
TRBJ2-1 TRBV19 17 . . CASSIPTRGGAGNEQFF TGTGCCAGTAGTATCCCCACCAGAGGGGGGGCGGGGAATGAGCAGTTCTTC
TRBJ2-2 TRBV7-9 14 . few CASSFPDFTGELFF TGTGCCAGCAGTTTCCCGGACTTCACCGGGGAGCTGTTTTTT
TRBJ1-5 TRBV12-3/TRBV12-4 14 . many CASSSGNGNQPQHF TGTGCCAGCAGTTCGGGGAACGGCAATCAGCCCCAGCATTTT
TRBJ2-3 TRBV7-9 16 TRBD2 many CASSLDAGGALDTQYF TGTGCCAGCAGCTTAGATGCCGGGGGGGCCTTAGATACGCAGTATTTT
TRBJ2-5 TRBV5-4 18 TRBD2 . CASSLRSSGGAPRETQYF TGTGCCAGCAGCTTGCGGTCCAGCGGGGGGGCCCCCCGAGAGACCCAGTACTTC
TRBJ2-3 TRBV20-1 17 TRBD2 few CSARDLRLAGVRDTQYF TGCAGTGCTAGAGATCTCAGGCTAGCGGGGGTTAGGGATACGCAGTATTTT
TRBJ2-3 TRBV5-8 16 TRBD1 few CASSSDRGFVADTQYF TGTGCCAGCAGCTCGGACAGGGGTTTTGTCGCAGATACGCAGTATTTT
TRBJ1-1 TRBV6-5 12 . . CASSYRGIEAFF TGTGCCAGCAGTTATCGAGGCATTGAAGCTTTCTTT
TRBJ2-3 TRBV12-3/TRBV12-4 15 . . CASSFGSLGTDTQYF TGTGCCAGCAGTTTCGGTAGCCTAGGGACAGATACGCAGTATTTT
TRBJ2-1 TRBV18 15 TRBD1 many CASSLGQGIDYEQFF TGTGCCAGCTCACTAGGACAGGGTATTGATTATGAGCAGTTCTTC
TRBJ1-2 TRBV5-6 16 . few CASSLVGRQATSGYTF TGTGCCAGCAGCTTGGTGGGCCGACAGGCCACCTCCGGCTACACCTTC
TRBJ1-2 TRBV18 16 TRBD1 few CASSQTGTGTAYGYTF TGTGCCAGCTCACAAACCGGGACAGGGACCGCCTATGGCTACACCTTC
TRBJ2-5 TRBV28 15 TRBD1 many CASSDRGTVQETQYF TGTGCCAGCAGTGACAGAGGGACAGTCCAAGAGACCCAGTACTTC
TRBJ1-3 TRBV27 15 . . CASSLSQGLGNTIYF TGTGCCAGCAGTTTATCCCAGGGGTTAGGAAACACCATATATTTT
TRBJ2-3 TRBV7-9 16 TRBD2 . CASSLSSGGASDTQYF TGTGCCAGCAGCCTTAGTAGCGGGGGGGCATCAGATACGCAGTATTTT
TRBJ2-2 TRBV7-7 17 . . CASSLGPRGVNTGELFF TGTGCCAGCAGCTTAGGCCCCCGTGGGGTCAACACCGGGGAGCTGTTTTTT
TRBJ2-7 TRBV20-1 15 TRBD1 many CSTRLWDRGSYEQYF TGCAGTACTAGATTATGGGACAGGGGTTCCTACGAGCAGTACTTC
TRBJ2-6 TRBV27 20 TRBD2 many CASSPGLAGGPRSGANVLTF TGTGCCAGCAGTCCCGGACTAGCGGGGGGGCCAAGGTCTGGGGCCAACGTCCTGACTTTC
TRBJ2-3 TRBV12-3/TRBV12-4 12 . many CASGVSTDTQYF TGTGCCAGCGGGGTTAGCACAGATACGCAGTATTTT
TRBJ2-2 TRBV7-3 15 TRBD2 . CASSLTAGGSGELFF TGTGCCAGCAGCTTAACGGCGGGGGGGTCCGGGGAGCTGTTTTTT
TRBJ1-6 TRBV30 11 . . CAWSQGSPLHF TGTGCCTGGAGCCAAGGGTCACCCCTCCACTTT
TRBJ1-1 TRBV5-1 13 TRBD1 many CASSSQGPTEAFF TGCGCCAGCAGCTCACAGGGGCCCACTGAAGCTTTCTTT
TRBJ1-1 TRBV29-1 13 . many CSVERGFDTEAFF TGCAGCGTTGAGAGGGGCTTCGACACTGAAGCTTTCTTT
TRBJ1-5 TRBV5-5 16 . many CASSLRWGGPNQPQHF TGTGCCAGCAGCTTGAGATGGGGAGGACCCAATCAGCCCCAGCATTTT
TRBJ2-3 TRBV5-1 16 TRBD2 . CASSLQSGGAADTQYF TGCGCCAGCAGCCTCCAAAGCGGGGGGGCCGCAGATACGCAGTATTTT
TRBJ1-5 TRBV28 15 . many CASSLMGSPNQPQHF TGTGCCAGCAGTTTAATGGGCAGCCCCAATCAGCCCCAGCATTTT
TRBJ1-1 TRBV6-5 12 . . CASSYPNTEAFF TGTGCCAGCAGTTACCCGAACACTGAAGCTTTCTTT
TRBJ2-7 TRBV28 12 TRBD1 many CASSDRVGEQYF TGTGCCAGCAGTGACAGGGTGGGTGAGCAGTACTTC
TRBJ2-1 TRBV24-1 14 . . CATSDPARVNEQFF TGTGCCACCAGTGACCCCGCTAGGGTCAATGAGCAGTTCTTC
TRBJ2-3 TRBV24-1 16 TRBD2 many CATSALAGGRTDTQYF TGTGCCACCAGTGCTCTAGCGGGGGGGCGGACAGATACGCAGTATTTT
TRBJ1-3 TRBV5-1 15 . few CASSRDGGSGNTIYF TGCGCCAGCAGCCGGGACGGGGGATCTGGAAACACCATATATTTT
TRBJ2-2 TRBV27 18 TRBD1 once CASSTPRLDEGATGELFF TGTGCCAGCAGTACCCCAAGACTGGATGAGGGGGCGACCGGGGAGCTGTTTTTT
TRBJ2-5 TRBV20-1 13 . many CSAFTGGGETQYF TGCAGTGCTTTCACAGGGGGGGGGGAGACCCAGTACTTC
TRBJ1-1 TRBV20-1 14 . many CSARGTTGNTEAFF TGCAGTGCTAGAGGCACGACAGGGAACACTGAAGCTTTCTTT
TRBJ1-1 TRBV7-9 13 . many CASSFHGSSEAFF TGTGCCAGCAGCTTTCACGGGAGCTCTGAAGCTTTCTTT
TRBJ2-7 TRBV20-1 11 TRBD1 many CSGQGSYEQYF TGCAGTGGACAGGGTTCCTACGAGCAGTACTTC
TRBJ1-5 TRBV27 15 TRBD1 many CASSRQGPTSQPQHF TGTGCCAGCAGTCGACAGGGGCCCACTTCTCAGCCCCAGCATTTT
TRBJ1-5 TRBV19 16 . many CASSIIFGKGNQPQHF TGTGCCAGTAGTATAATCTTTGGTAAGGGAAATCAGCCCCAGCATTTT
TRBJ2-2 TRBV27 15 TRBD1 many CASSLHRQGAGELFF TGTGCCAGCAGTTTACACCGACAGGGGGCCGGGGAGCTGTTTTTT